The rows below give T cell receptor beta chains drawn from one sample of a study of molecular identifiers for immune sequencing clone quantification. TCRdb reprocessed the PCR reads with MiXCR, giving one entry per CDR3 protein. The table lists about 89,000 distinct CDR3 sequences, 15% to 20% of them singletons. The source material was naive CD8+ T cells from blood, with Jurkat cell RNA spiked in. The origin of the receptors is a human donor in good health. Some libraries in this study had Jurkat cell RNA spiked in. The CDR3 runs from the conserved cysteine through the conserved F or W. Each record gives: clone size, J gene, V gene, D gene, CDR3 protein, CDR3 DNA. D genes are given only for firm matches. Part of the rows lack a size; the others show once, few, many or a class for expanded clones.

-	TRBJ2-1	TRBV7-8	TRBD2	CASSSEGGLAGRPYNEQLF	TGTGCCAGCAGCTCAGAGGGGGGACTAGCGGGGAGGCCCTACAATGAGCAGCTCTTC
many	TRBJ2-7	TRBV12-3/TRBV12-4	TRBD1	CASSLEAQGACEQYF	TGTGCCAGCAGTCTAGAGGCACAGGGGGCCTGCGAGCAGTACTTC
many	TRBJ1-1	TRBV13	TRBD1	CASSPGQGTEAFF	TGTGCCAGCAGCCCGGGACAGGGTACTGAAGCTTTCTTT
-	TRBJ1-5	TRBV6-2/TRBV6-3	-	CATDSRGGNNQPQHF	TGTGCCACCGATTCCCGAGGGGGGAACAATCAGCCCCAGCATTTT
many	TRBJ2-3	TRBV12-3/TRBV12-4	TRBD2	CASSSPLYGGAGSTDTQYF	TGTGCCAGCAGTTCTCCCCTGTACGGGGGGGCAGGAAGCACAGATACGCAGTATTTT
many	TRBJ2-3	TRBV2	-	CASSDLESTDTQYF	TGTGCCAGCAGTGATCTTGAGAGCACAGATACGCAGTATTTT
-	TRBJ2-7	TRBV27	TRBD1	CAGSFVQGVGEQYF	TGTGCCGGCAGTTTTGTACAGGGGGTAGGGGAGCAGTACTTC
many	TRBJ2-7	TRBV20-1	TRBD1	CSAPLWGQGTEQYF	TGCAGTGCTCCTTTGTGGGGACAGGGGACCGAGCAGTACTTC
-	TRBJ2-7	TRBV20-1	TRBD1	CSARDTGTGSYEQYF	TGCAGTGCTAGAGATACCGGGACAGGGTCCTACGAGCAGTACTTC
-	TRBJ2-4	TRBV5-1	TRBD2	CASSGGENIQYF	TGCGCCAGCAGCGGGGGGGAAAACATTCAGTACTTC